The clone carrying this TCR beta chain was seen many times. This sample was included in a study of CD8 T cells in ankylosing spondylitis. CDR1 is SQVTM and CDR2 is ANQGSEA in the germline V gene. CDR3 size: 15 residues. V was clipped by 5 bases and J by 0 bases, with 11 bases between them. TCRdb itself ran the 5' RACE reads through MiXCR, one entry per CDR3 protein. The sample has approximately 130,000 distinct CDR3 sequences, 10% to 12% seen once. The sample comprised blood, either unsorted or a sorted T cell fraction (not recorded which). The chain uses TRBV29-1 and TRBJ1-6, with a tentative D call TRBD1 (5 bases). This clonotype was obtained from a female donor with ankylosing spondylitis or in good health (not recorded which). The CDR3 sequence is CSVLDTSSYNSPLHF. The CDR3 DNA reads as TGCAGCGTTCTGGACACGTCCTCCTATAATTCACCCCTCCACTTT.